The 26 T cell receptor beta chains below were found in one sample sequenced in a study of shared clonotypes between healthy human individuals. Generated by immunoSEQ multiplex PCR, the TCRdb table keeps only in-frame clones and is missing some. Among some 2.1 million clones, 90% to 95% were seen once, and the ten largest hold 0.13%. What was sequenced was naive CD4+ T cells sorted from blood. Specified subset: CD45RA+ positively selected. These receptors all stem from a man aged 18 to 35 in good health.

Comment on this clone: Other DNA sequences in this specimen translate into the identical CDR3. This CDR3 is CASSFRANYGYTF. Written as DNA, the CDR3 is TGTGCCAGCAGTTTCAGAGCTAACTATGGCTACACCTTC. This chain links TRBV28 with TRBJ1-2; D unclear. V dropped 3 bases and J dropped 0 bases, with 5 bases sitting between them. The germline V gene has CDR1 MDHEN and CDR2 SYDVKM. The CDR3 runs 13 residues.

Notes on this clone: At one end, the junction sequence differs from germline, possibly due to a read error. The chain combines TRBV7-7 with TRBJ2-3; 11 nucleotides align to TRBD2. The CDR3 consists of 15 residues. CDR1 SSHAT and CDR2 FNYEAQ come from the germline V gene (reference sequence). CDR3 DNA: TGTGCTAGCAGCTTAGCGGGAGGGCCAACAGATACGCAGTATTTT. Its translation: CASSLAGGPTDTQYF. Full variable domain (outside the CDR3, taken from reference TRBV7-7 and TRBJ2-3): GAGVSQSPRYKVTKRGQDVTLRCDPISSHATLYWYQQALGQGPEFLTYFNYEAQPDKSGLPSDRFSAERPEGSISTLTIQRTEQRDSAMYRCASSLAGGPTDTQYFGPGTRLTVL.

This clone has more than one count but fewer than ten. The chain couples TRBV11-1 to TRBJ1-2; TRBD1 aligns across 9 bases. Trimming at V came to 2 bases and at J to 8 bases, leaving 12 bases not matched to a gene. The germline gives CDR1 SGHAT, CDR2 FQDESV (reference sequence). The CDR3 loop spans 16 amino acids. In DNA form, the CDR3 reads TGTGCCAGCAGCTTACACCCGGGACAGGGTTTCGGCGGCTACACCTTC. It encodes CASSLHPGQGFGGYTF.

The chain uses TRBV19 and TRBJ2-5; a weak D match, TRBD1 (5 bases). V lost 4 bases and J 4 bases, leaving 10 bases between the germline ends. Germline lookup yields CDR1 LNHDA and CDR2 SQIVND (reference sequence). This CDR3 contains 13 residues. DNA for the CDR3: TGTGCCAGTAGTAATGCAGGGCCAGAGACCCAGTACTTC. It codes for CASSNAGPETQYF.

The V call is TRBV28, the J call TRBJ1-2; D is undetermined. Germline CDR1 and CDR2: MDHEN and SYDVKM. V dropped 2 bases and J dropped 6 bases, with 13 bases sitting between them. This CDR3 has 14 residues. The CDR3 reads CASSLMNPWHGYTF. The DNA of the CDR3 is TGTGCCAGCAGTTTAATGAACCCCTGGCATGGCTACACCTTC.

The rearrangement uses TRBV7-2 and TRBJ1-2; 7 positions match TRBD1. Unmatched junction bases numbered 4, after V lost 4 bases and J lost 5 bases. Per germline, CDR1 SGHTA and CDR2 FQGNSA. This CDR3 is built from 13 residues. Here the CDR3 reads CASSSGQAYGYTF. The CDR3 DNA reads TGTGCCAGCAGCTCCGGACAGGCTTATGGCTACACCTTC.

The chain has TRBV5-1 and TRBJ2-5; a weak D match, TRBD2 (5 bases). Judging by the DNA end, TRBJ2-7 fits better; the J call may be wrong. CDR1 SGHRS and CDR2 YFSETQ come from the germline V gene. There are 13 residues in the CDR3. The CDR3 DNA reads as TGCGCCAGCGCGGGTGCCGAGAGCTACGAGCAGTACTTC. It codes for CASAGAESYEQYF.

The chain joins TRBV5-1 to TRBJ2-3; D not certain. Between the trimmed V and J ends, which lost 0 bases and 8 bases, there was a span of 19 bases. This CDR3 has 16 residues. CDR1 and CDR2 (germline): SGHRS, YFSETQ. DNA for the CDR3: TGCGCCAGCAGCTTGGATCTAGTATCGATTGGCGGTACGCAGTATTTT. It is translated as CASSLDLVSIGGTQYF.

The chain joins TRBV6-5 to TRBJ1-6; perhaps TRBD1 as D (6 bases). There are 14 residues in the CDR3. The ends were cut back, 5 bases at V and 5 bases at J, with 10 bases in the middle. The V gene's germline CDR1 is MNHEY and CDR2 SVGAGI. CDR3 amino acids: CASSRRDNNSPLHF. CDR3 bases: TGTGCCAGCAGTCGCCGGGACAATAATTCACCCCTCCACTTT.

The chain uses TRBV4-1 and TRBJ2-3; possibly TRBD2 for D (5 bases). Germline V gives CDR1 MGHRA, CDR2 YSYEKL. Trimming removed 4 bases at V and 8 bases at J, with 16 bases between. This CDR3 has 14 amino acids. The CDR3 sequence is CASSPDEGAVTQYF. The CDR3 coding sequence is TGCGCCAGCAGCCCGGACGAGGGAGCAGTTACGCAGTATTTT.

This chain links TRBV9 with TRBJ2-5, with 8 bases fitting TRBD2. The V gene's germline CDR1 is SGDLS and CDR2 YYNGEE. The CDR3 runs to 16 residues. V was clipped by 3 bases and J by 4 bases; unmatched bases: 11. The CDR3 sequence is CASSGRGRPLPETQYF. The CDR3 nucleotides are TGTGCCAGCAGCGGGCGCGGGAGGCCCCTCCCAGAGACCCAGTACTTC.

This chain uses TRBV6-1 with TRBJ1-2; 7 positions agree with TRBD1. J gave up 7 bases and V 2 bases, and 7 bases lay outside the gene matches. Germline CDR1 is MNHNS and CDR2 is SASEGT. The CDR3 is 14 amino acids. CDR3: CASSETGVSGGYTF. The CDR3 nucleotides read TGTGCCAGCAGTGAAACAGGGGTGAGCGGTGGCTACACCTTC.

This clone was seen a single time. V and J are TRBV2 and TRBJ2-7, with D perhaps TRBD2 (7 bases). Trimming cost V 7 bases and J 6 bases, with 10 bases left between them. The V gene's germline CDR1 is SNHLY and CDR2 FYNNEI. This CDR3 comprises 11 residues. Here the CDR3 reads CASKGGGEQYF. In DNA, the CDR3 is TGTGCCAGCAAGGGAGGGGGCGAGCAGTACTTC. Full variable domain (outside the CDR3, taken from reference TRBV2 and TRBJ2-7): EPEVTQTPSHQVTQMGQEVILRCVPISNHLYFYWYRQILGQKVEFLVSFYNNEISEKSEIFDDQFSVERPDGSNFTLKIRSTKLEDSAMYFCASKGGGEQYFGPGTRLTVT.

The chain employs TRBV5-1 and TRBJ1-1; 7 bases are shared with TRBD1. This CDR3 has 15 amino acids. Germline trimming cut 4 bases from V and 2 bases from J; bases unmatched to any gene: 8. From germline, CDR1 is SGHRS and CDR2 YFSETQ. The chain's CDR3 is CASSTDRVPNTEAFF. CDR3 nucleotides: TGCGCCAGCAGCACCGACAGGGTTCCAAACACTGAAGCTTTCTTT. The variable domain in full, completed from reference TRBV5-1 and TRBJ1-1, reads KAGVTQTPRYLIKTRGQQVTLSCSPISGHRSVSWYQQTPGQGLQFLFEYFSETQRNKGNFPGRFSGRQFSNSRSEMNVSTLELGDSALYLCASSTDRVPNTEAFFGQGTRLTVV.

This clone was counted a single time. V is TRBV5-6 and J is TRBJ2-3, with 9 bases aligning to TRBD2. This CDR3 region has 16 residues. CDR1 is SGHDT and CDR2 is YYEEEE in the germline V gene. V shed 4 bases and J 6 bases; nucleotides not matched to a gene: 12. This CDR3 reads CASSRLGAGGPDTQYF. DNA of the CDR3: TGTGCCAGCAGCCGCCTCGGGGCGGGGGGGCCTGATACGCAGTATTTT. Full variable domain (missing parts from reference TRBV5-6 and TRBJ2-3): DAGVTQSPTHLIKTRGQQVTLRCSPKSGHDTVSWYQQALGQGPQFIFQYYEEEERQRGNFPDRFSGHQFPNYSSELNVNALLLGDSALYLCASSRLGAGGPDTQYFGPGTRLTVL.

The rearrangement uses TRBV5-8 and TRBJ1-5; weak D call: TRBD1 (5 bases). The CDR3 runs to 15 residues. The germline V and J ends were trimmed by 5 bases and 2 bases, with 14 bases remaining between them. In germline, CDR1 is SGHTS, CDR2 YDEGEE. CDR3 in DNA: TGTGCCAGCAGAGCGACCCGGGGGGGCAATCAGCCCCAGCATTTT. Amino acids: CASRATRGGNQPQHF.

The V call is TRBV7-8, the J call TRBJ2-5, with D possibly TRBD1 on 6 matching bases. The length of the CDR3 is 14 residues. V lost 1 base and J 4 bases, leaving 10 bases between the germline ends. CDR1 is SGHVS and CDR2 is FQNEAQ in the germline V gene. In nucleotides, the CDR3 is TGTGCCAGCAGCTTAGTGGCCAGGGGAGAGACCCAGTACTTC. Its translation is CASSLVARGETQYF. The whole variable domain, filled in from reference TRBV7-8 and TRBJ2-5, reads GAGVSQSPRYKVAKRGQDVALRCDPISGHVSLFWYQQALGQGPEFLTYFQNEAQLDKSGLPSDRFFAERPEGSVSTLKIQRTQQEDSAVYLCASSLVARGETQYFGPGTRLLVL.

The rearrangement joins TRBV6-5 to TRBJ2-5, with D perhaps given as TRBD1 or TRBD2 (5 bases each). The J call could be wrong; TRBJ2-7 is a better fit for the DNA end. Germline loops: CDR1 MNHEY, CDR2 SVGAGI. CDR3 length: 15 residues. Here the CDR3 reads CASSYYFGTSYEQYF. In DNA, the CDR3 is TGTGCCAGCAGTTACTACTTTGGGACCTCCTACGAGCAGTACTTC.

The chain's CDR3 is CASSLNRFDTIYF. DNA of the CDR3: TGTGCCAGCAGCTTGAATAGGTTTGACACCATATATTTT. The rearrangement joins TRBV11-2 to TRBJ1-3; no clear D gene. Trimming left V 3 bases short and J 8 bases short, with 11 bases between. Germline V gene sequence: CDR1 SGHAT, CDR2 FQNNGV. The CDR3 contains 13 residues.

Points on this clone: Within the sample, other DNA sequences also encode this same CDR3. The chain has TRBV2 and TRBJ2-5; D ambiguous. The CDR3 consists of 11 residues. The V gene lost 4 bases and the J gene lost 4 bases, with 4 bases spanning the gap. Germline V gene lookup returns CDR1 SNHLY and CDR2 FYNNEI. The CDR3 nucleotides read TGTGCCAGCAGTGTATTAGAGACCCAGTACTTC. Translated: CASSVLETQYF. Drawing the rest from reference TRBV2 and TRBJ2-5, the complete variable domain is EPEVTQTPSHQVTQMGQEVILRCVPISNHLYFYWYRQILGQKVEFLVSFYNNEISEKSEIFDDQFSVERPDGSNFTLKIRSTKLEDSAMYFCASSVLETQYFGPGTRLLVL.

V is TRBV28 and J is TRBJ1-2; 8 nucleotides line up with TRBD1. Per the germline V gene, CDR1 is MDHEN and CDR2 is SYDVKM. This CDR3 contains 13 residues. Trimming took 5 bases from V and 8 from J; bases not matched to a gene: 7. The CDR3 is CASSRTGPQGYTF. In DNA, the CDR3 is TGTGCCAGCAGTCGGACAGGGCCACAGGGCTACACCTTC.

V gene TRBV2 combines with J gene TRBJ2-5; D is unclear. With 3 bases removed from V and 0 bases from J, the gap between germline ends came to 11 bases. The CDR3 is 15 amino acids. Germline CDR1 SNHLY, CDR2 FYNNEI. CDR3 DNA sequence: TGTGCCAGCAGTGATATAAGGCAGTACCAAGAGACCCAGTACTTC. As protein: CASSDIRQYQETQYF.

J is TRBJ2-5 and V is TRBV28; D might be TRBD1 or TRBD2, each matching 5 bases. Germline V gene data show CDR1 as MDHEN and CDR2 as SYDVKM. The V and J ends lost 4 bases and 1 base respectively, with 13 bases between them. The CDR3 is 15 residues long. CDR3 sequence reads: CASSSPNGAQETQYF. CDR3 in DNA: TGTGCCAGCAGTTCACCCAACGGGGCCCAAGAGACCCAGTACTTC.

A note on this clone: The same CDR3 is also encoded by other DNA sequences in this sample. The chain carries TRBV19 and TRBJ1-6, with D unclear. The V and J ends lost 3 bases and 4 bases respectively, with 4 bases between them. The CDR3 contains 13 residues. CDR1 is LNHDA, CDR2 SQIVND, per germline (reference sequence). CDR3 region: CASSIGYNSPLHF. The CDR3, as DNA: TGTGCCAGTAGTATCGGATATAATTCACCCCTCCACTTT.

This clone was counted between two and nine times. The rearrangement links TRBV2 to TRBJ2-1; 10 nucleotides match TRBD2. The germline V gene has CDR1 SNHLY and CDR2 FYNNEI. The CDR3 covers 12 residues. The ends lost 7 bases at V and 10 bases at J; junction bases unmatched: 4. CDR3 nucleotide sequence: TGTGCCAGCAAAGCGGGAGGGCCGGAGCAGTTCTTC. Translation: CASKAGGPEQFF. Complete variable domain (other parts from reference TRBV2 and TRBJ2-1): EPEVTQTPSHQVTQMGQEVILRCVPISNHLYFYWYRQILGQKVEFLVSFYNNEISEKSEIFDDQFSVERPDGSNFTLKIRSTKLEDSAMYFCASKAGGPEQFFGPGTRLTVL.

This clone was seen just once. The rearrangement joins TRBV6-6 to TRBJ1-6, with D possibly matching TRBD1 (6 bases). With 11 bases removed from V and 2 bases from J, the gap between germline ends came to 13 bases. Germline V gene data show CDR1 as MNHNY and CDR2 as SVGAGI (reference sequence). The CDR3 contains 14 residues. CDR3 sequence: CAANGGTYNSPLHF. CDR3 DNA sequence: TGTGCCGCGAATGGGGGCACCTATAATTCACCCCTCCACTTT.